Given below is one T cell receptor (beta chain) in context. What antigen it recognizes has not been identified. No qualities accompany the bases; no much larger clone lies one base away. Reading from cysteine to phenylalanine, the CDR3 counts 15 amino acids. Of the read, only the CDR3 DNA is kept; its 45 bases are in frame from base 1. From the germline V gene, CDR1 is LGHNA and CDR2 is YNFKEQ. V is pared back by 6 bases and J by 0 bases, with 12 bases lying between the germline termini. The data were obtained in a study of CD8+ T cells in alopecia areata (dated by TCRdb to about 2018). Study-wide context: Treated patients were enrolled in an open-label pilot trial of oral tofacitinib at 5 to 10 mg twice daily for moderate-to-severe alopecia areata. immunoSEQ multiplex PCR using 35 Vbeta forward primers and 13 Jbeta reverse primers was used to amplify TCRbeta CDR3 regions. Scalp clonality was compared across normal scalp (n=4), patchy alopecia areata scalp (n=8), and alopecia totalis/universalis scalp (n=8). Tofacitinib-treated patients had biopsies at baseline and at 4 and 24 weeks of treatment, with a later scalp biopsy in several patients. Human TCRbeta sequencing covered scalp tissue and sorted CD4+ and CD8+ peripheral blood T cells from patchy and totalis/universalis alopecia areata patients and healthy controls. The study used high-throughput TCRbeta sequencing to examine T cell clonal expansion in alopecia areata, in both the C3H/HeJ mouse model and human patients. RNA was obtained with the PAXgene miRNA kit for fixed scalp, the miRNeasy kit for PBMCs, and the RNeasy kit for mouse skin. Patients stayed on tofacitinib for 6 to 18 months and then had 6 months of follow-up off drug so that delayed response and recurrence could be assessed. What the research found in general, with its limitations: Lesional scalp, especially in alopecia totalis/universalis, showed higher clonality and more expanded CD8+ clones than normal scalp, suggesting antigenic drive. Scalp TCR repertoire analysis is complicated because resident alphabeta T cells in normal human skin are also sequenced, whereas mouse skin is dominated by gammadelta T cells. Shared TCR sequences between patients were less evident than in mice, which may be partly attributable to HLA diversity in the patient population.

What the time point label conveys for this sample: baseline before oral tofacitinib. From alopecia areata patients, peripheral blood was collected along with lesional scalp punch biopsies. Scalp biopsies from humans were placed right away in PAXgene tissue containers for fixation. The receptor library was made with the immunoSEQ multiplex PCR assay. RNA was extracted from all samples and reverse transcribed into cDNA, which served as template for TCR sequencing. First-strand cDNA was synthesized using SuperScript III with a 2:1 mix of oligo-dT and random hexamers. A synthetic immune receptor repertoire was used to gauge amplification bias, and whatever bias remained was removed computationally. Concerning the study's data processing: Raw reads were preprocessed to remove errors, and CDR3 was defined by IMGT conventions from the conserved cysteine to phenylalanine. Clonality was computed as 1 minus the Shannon entropy, with the entropy normalized by log2 of the number of productive unique TCRs. Scalp TCRbeta sequences were cross-referenced with sorted blood CD4 and CD8 repertoires so that the CD4 or CD8 identity of scalp clones could be inferred. Not all clones reach the TCRdb copy of this immuneACCESS table, which keeps in-frame sequences only. Checked studies attribute under half of the gap to unresolved V genes and leave the rest unexplained. V and J calls and clone size are given by that table; D and trimming were obtained from the DNA. This sample holds some 20,000 clones; around 66% were observed only once. The ten largest clones represent 6.1% of the sample.

This receptor was identified in a human donor with alopecia areata. The sample here was skin, taken at week 0. The receptor chain draws on TRBV4-2 and TRBJ1-5, with a tentative D gene TRBD1 over 6 matching bases. The CDR3 in this case is CASRLDRFSNQPQHF. The DNA reads as follows: TGTGCCAGCAGACTTGACAGGTTTAGCAATCAGCCCCAGCATTTT.